These 2 T cell receptor beta chains originate from one sample sequenced in a study of blood T cell repertoires in COVID-19. Measured with immunoSEQ multiplex PCR; TCRdb has only the in-frame clones, and not every one. The profile shows around 100,000 clones, more than 85% of them singletons. The sample comprised peripheral blood. The receptor source for this set is a human donor in a cohort sampled during active COVID-19.

The chain couples TRBV7-9 to TRBJ1-1, with unresolved D. The CDR3 is 14 amino acids. Trimming left V 6 bases short and J 1 base short, with 12 bases between. CDR1 is SEHNR, CDR2 FQNEAQ, per germline (reference sequence). The CDR3 here is CASRQSAENTEAFF. The CDR3 DNA reads as TGTGCCAGCAGACAAAGCGCGGAGAACACTGAAGCTTTCTTT.

J is TRBJ2-4 and V is TRBV14, with TRBD2 matching over 7 bases. CDR3 length: 16 residues. The V segment lost 0 bases and the J segment 3 bases; nucleotides outside the gene matches: 5. Per the germline V gene, CDR1 is SGHDN and CDR2 is FVKESK. The CDR3, as DNA: TGTGCCAGCAGCCAAGATTGGGGCGGGGGCAAAAACATTCAGTACTTC. Encoded protein: CASSQDWGGGKNIQYF.